This is a list of T cell receptor beta chains from one sample in a study of cytomegalovirus exposure and HLA in healthy donors. Generated by immunoSEQ multiplex PCR, the TCRdb table keeps only in-frame clones and is missing some. This sample has tens of thousands of clones, with roughly 78% found just once. Sequencing was done on a sample of PBMCs. The receptors shown here come from a male donor in good health and CMV-seropositive. The CDR3 runs from the conserved cysteine through the conserved F or W. The order of the fields is clone size, J gene, D gene, V gene, CDR3 protein, CDR3 DNA. D genes are given only for firm matches. Some rows have no size entry. The others give once, few or many, or a class for an expanded clone.

size: .; J: TRBJ2-7; D: TRBD2; V: TRBV9; CDR3: CASSVDPTSGVLYEQYF; DNA: TGTGCCAGCAGCGTAGACCCGACTAGCGGGGTTTTGTACGAGCAGTACTTC
size: .; J: TRBJ1-5; D: .; V: TRBV5-6; CDR3: CASSLGGGAISNQPQHF; DNA: TGTGCCAGCAGCCTGGGAGGAGGGGCCATTAGCAATCAGCCCCAGCATTTT
size: .; J: TRBJ2-6; D: .; V: TRBV30; CDR3: CAWEGAGGANVLTF; DNA: TGTGCCTGGGAGGGGGCGGGAGGGGCCAACGTCCTGACTTTC
size: .; J: TRBJ2-7; D: .; V: TRBV6-6; CDR3: CASTQTGLSYEQYF; DNA: TGTGCCAGCACACAAACAGGGCTCTCCTACGAGCAGTACTTC
size: .; J: TRBJ1-5; D: TRBD1; V: TRBV7-9; CDR3: CASSSGQGTNQPQHF; DNA: TGTGCCAGCAGCTCGGGACAGGGGACCAATCAGCCCCAGCATTTT
size: .; J: TRBJ1-1; D: .; V: TRBV30; CDR3: CAGGRANTEAFF; DNA: TGTGCCGGCGGCAGGGCGAACACTGAAGCTTTCTTT
size: .; J: TRBJ2-1; D: TRBD2; V: TRBV9; CDR3: CASSVNYRRTGGDEQFF; DNA: TGTGCCAGCAGCGTAAATTATCGTCGCACGGGAGGGGATGAGCAGTTCTTC
size: .; J: TRBJ2-3; D: TRBD2; V: TRBV5-1; CDR3: CASSLRIAGDTQYF; DNA: TGCGCCAGCAGCTTGAGGATAGCGGGAGATACGCAGTATTTT
size: .; J: TRBJ2-1; D: TRBD2; V: TRBV7-2; CDR3: CASSLPMLAGRHNEQFF; DNA: TGTGCCAGCAGCCTTCCCATGCTAGCGGGAAGACACAATGAGCAGTTCTTC
size: .; J: TRBJ2-6; D: TRBD1; V: TRBV10-3; CDR3: CATNWQEGASSKGANVLTF; DNA: TGTGCCACTAATTGGCAAGAGGGGGCGAGTTCGAAGGGGGCCAACGTCCTGACTTTC
size: .; J: TRBJ1-4; D: .; V: TRBV25-1; CDR3: CASSSADLGEKLFF; DNA: TGTGCCAGCAGTTCGGCGGACTTAGGGGAAAAACTGTTTTTT
size: .; J: TRBJ2-1; D: TRBD2; V: TRBV4-2; CDR3: CASSQDTGVGVAGYNEQFF; DNA: TGTGCCAGCAGCCAAGATACGGGGGTGGGGGTAGCGGGTTACAATGAGCAGTTCTTC
size: .; J: TRBJ2-3; D: .; V: TRBV7-2; CDR3: CASSFPSGGGDTQYF; DNA: TGTGCCAGCAGCTTCCCTAGTGGAGGAGGAGATACGCAGTATTTT
size: .; J: TRBJ2-7; D: TRBD1; V: TRBV5-1; CDR3: CASSTGQGAYEQYF; DNA: TGCGCCAGCAGCACCGGACAGGGGGCGTACGAGCAGTACTTC
size: .; J: TRBJ1-1; D: TRBD1; V: TRBV28; CDR3: CASRGWDRLRNTEAFF; DNA: TGTGCCTCTAGGGGATGGGACAGGTTGCGTAACACTGAAGCTTTCTTT
size: .; J: TRBJ2-7; D: TRBD2; V: TRBV6-1; CDR3: CASSDELAIRYEQYF; DNA: TGTGCCAGCAGTGACGAACTAGCGATCCGCTACGAGCAGTACTTC
size: .; J: TRBJ2-4; D: TRBD1; V: TRBV4-3; CDR3: CASSQDQGTGANIQYF; DNA: TGCGCCAGCAGCCAAGATCAAGGCACAGGGGCGAACATTCAGTACTTC
size: few; J: TRBJ1-1; D: TRBD1; V: TRBV19; CDR3: CASSPIDRGATEAFF; DNA: TGTGCCAGTAGTCCCATCGACAGGGGCGCCACTGAAGCTTTCTTT
size: few; J: TRBJ2-1; D: .; V: TRBV6-4; CDR3: CASTPSRFYNEQFF; DNA: TGTGCCAGCACCCCATCGAGGTTCTACAATGAGCAGTTCTTC
size: .; J: TRBJ2-7; D: TRBD2; V: TRBV7-2; CDR3: CASRAKLAGVHEQYF; DNA: TGTGCCAGCAGAGCGAAACTAGCGGGAGTCCACGAGCAGTACTTC
size: .; J: TRBJ2-3; D: .; V: TRBV7-2; CDR3: CASSLETTTPQYF; DNA: TGTGCCAGCAGCTTAGAGACTACCACCCCGCAGTATTTT
size: .; J: TRBJ1-5; D: .; V: TRBV10-3; CDR3: CAISPSNQPQHF; DNA: TGTGCCATCAGCCCGAGCAATCAGCCCCAGCATTTT
size: once; J: TRBJ2-7; D: .; V: TRBV2; CDR3: CASSPSYEQYF; DNA: TGTGCCAGCAGCCCATCTTACGAGCAGTACTTC
size: .; J: TRBJ2-7; D: TRBD1; V: TRBV6-5; CDR3: CASSPGQGLYEQYF; DNA: TGTGCCAGCAGTCCGGGACAGGGCCTCTACGAGCAGTACTTC
size: .; J: TRBJ2-2; D: .; V: TRBV15; CDR3: CATRKWQGANTGELFF; DNA: TGTGCCACTAGAAAGTGGCAGGGCGCCAACACCGGGGAGCTGTTTTTT
size: .; J: TRBJ2-2; D: TRBD1; V: TRBV2; CDR3: CASSERDRGLGTGELFF; DNA: TGTGCCAGCAGTGAACGGGACAGGGGTCTCGGCACCGGGGAGCTGTTTTTT
size: .; J: TRBJ2-6; D: TRBD1; V: TRBV28; CDR3: CASSSGGRLSGANVLTF; DNA: TGTGCCAGCAGTTCAGGGGGCCGGCTCTCTGGGGCCAACGTCCTGACTTTC
size: .; J: TRBJ2-1; D: TRBD2; V: TRBV18; CDR3: CASSPPPSGRLRSYNEQFF; DNA: TGTGCCAGCTCACCACCGCCTAGCGGGAGGCTGAGGTCCTACAATGAGCAGTTCTTC
size: .; J: TRBJ2-3; D: TRBD2; V: TRBV7-2; CDR3: CASRAGSTDTQYF; DNA: TGTGCCAGTAGAGCGGGGTCCACAGATACGCAGTATTTT
size: .; J: TRBJ1-2; D: TRBD1; V: TRBV20-1; CDR3: CSATDRSGYTF; DNA: TGCAGTGCTACGGACAGGAGTGGCTACACCTTC
size: .; J: TRBJ2-7; D: .; V: TRBV6-6; CDR3: CASSSPRQKYEQYF; DNA: TGTGCCAGCAGTTCCCCCCGACAGAAGTACGAGCAGTACTTC
size: .; J: TRBJ2-2; D: .; V: TRBV2; CDR3: CASRRDSGIGELFF; DNA: TGTGCCAGCCGACGGGACTCTGGCATCGGGGAGCTGTTTTTT
size: .; J: TRBJ1-1; D: .; V: TRBV11-2; CDR3: CASSLGQFEAFF; DNA: TGTGCCAGCAGCCTAGGACAGTTTGAAGCTTTCTTT
size: few; J: TRBJ2-7; D: .; V: TRBV7-6; CDR3: CASSLAGGGVPYEQYF; DNA: TGTGCCAGCAGCTTAGCGGGAGGGGGAGTTCCCTACGAGCAGTACTTC
size: few; J: TRBJ2-7; D: .; V: TRBV5-1; CDR3: CASSLGGKPYEQYF; DNA: TGCGCCAGCAGCTTGGGCGGGAAACCCTACGAGCAGTACTTC
size: .; J: TRBJ2-3; D: TRBD2; V: TRBV7-6; CDR3: CASSTGTSESTDTQYF; DNA: TGTGCCAGCAGCACAGGGACTAGCGAAAGCACAGATACGCAGTATTTT
size: .; J: TRBJ2-7; D: .; V: TRBV7-2; CDR3: CASSSPTFSSYEQYF; DNA: TGTGCCAGCAGCTCTCCCACCTTTAGCTCCTACGAGCAGTACTTC
size: few; J: TRBJ2-1; D: .; V: TRBV27; CDR3: CASRQEGLNEQFF; DNA: TGTGCCAGCAGACAGGAGGGCTTAAATGAGCAGTTCTTC
size: .; J: TRBJ1-2; D: .; V: TRBV27; CDR3: CASSLTFTDYGYTF; DNA: TGTGCCAGCAGCCTTACTTTTACAGACTATGGCTACACCTTC